This is a list of T cell receptor beta chains from one sample in a study of T cell repertoires in cytomegalovirus infection. Their cognate antigens are unknown. One entry per CDR3 protein results from TCRdb running MiXCR on the reads. The profile shows some 350,000 distinct CDR3 sequences, almost 30% of them singletons. Sequencing was performed on cultured PBMCs, taken from culture after CMV antigen stimulation. The receptor source for this set is a human donor in good health (CMV status not recorded). Some clones in this sample may be carry-over from other donors' samples. Each CDR3 is given without its conserved first and last residue.

>TRBJ2-1|TRBV12-3/TRBV12-4
ASNADRHNEQF
>TRBJ2-3|TRBV6-1
ASTHRGGEDTQY
>TRBJ2-7|TRBV2
ASIMDGSSYEQY
>TRBJ1-6|TRBV5-1
ASSLDRGLSSPLH
>TRBJ2-5|TRBV12-3/TRBV12-4
ASSPLRDRGGETQY
>TRBJ2-1|TRBV5-4
ASSSLQGASYNEQF
>TRBJ1-5|TRBV7-2
ASSLALMGRRQPQH
>TRBJ2-3|TRBV19
ASMGRSGTDTQY
>TRBJ2-3|TRBV5-4
ASSLERQGTDTQY
>TRBJ2-1|TRBV6-1
ASTMDRDNEQF